A selection of T cell receptor beta chains follows, all from one sample in a study of T cell clonotyping in hematopoietic cell transplantation. TCRdb's table, derived via immunoSEQ multiplex PCR, lists solely in-frame clones and lacks some. This table has some 30,000 clones, over 60% appearing once. Sequencing used peripheral blood mononuclear cells, obtained before stem cell transplant. The source is a woman aged 25 to 39 with chronic myeloid leukemia. Some clones in this sample may be carry-over from other donors' samples. The conserved cysteine and the conserved F or W are not part of the CDR3 here. Fields, in order: V gene, J gene, CDR3 protein.

>TRBV6-1|TRBJ1-2
ASMRDRESSRGYT
>TRBV2|TRBJ1-2
ASSEARGLEGYT
>TRBV9|TRBJ2-5
ASSVESQETQY
>TRBV19|TRBJ2-5
ASSTLSRTGQETQY
>TRBV6-4|TRBJ1-5
ASSNRCISNQPQH
>TRBV29-1|TRBJ1-4
SGGVRGAVKLF
>TRBV11-1|TRBJ1-1
ASSLTGLNTEAF
>TRBV4-2|TRBJ2-7
ASSQTLGTGRRYEQY
>TRBV4-1|TRBJ1-2
ASSQGRGYGYT
>TRBV23-1|TRBJ2-1
ASSQKLRVGAYNEQF
>TRBV5-1|TRBJ1-5
ASSTGGRDQPQH
>TRBV29-1|TRBJ1-1
SGTGGWGTEAF
>TRBV7-2|TRBJ1-1
ASSLGRNTEAF
>TRBV19|TRBJ2-5
ASRTTSFQETQY
>TRBV25-1|TRBJ1-1
ASSANLGTGDTEAF
>TRBV7-2|TRBJ1-4
ASSLADREKLF
>TRBV2|TRBJ2-1
ASSEEGYGEQF
>TRBV28|TRBJ1-1
ASSQLWTEAF
>TRBV27|TRBJ2-2
ASQREGHGLARAGELF
>TRBV5-1|TRBJ2-1
ASSSSTGASYNEQF
>TRBV27|TRBJ2-3
ASTTGDTQY
>TRBV6-5|TRBJ1-1
ASSYYDEAF
>TRBV27|TRBJ1-1
ASSLGGSEAF
>TRBV30|TRBJ2-5
AWSRSSGQETQY
>TRBV6-1|TRBJ1-1
ASSVYGMAEAF
>TRBV6-5|TRBJ1-6
ASSTGSLGRPLH
>TRBV5-1|TRBJ1-2
ASRATGGRGYT
>TRBV19|TRBJ1-1
ASHLKARATEAF
>TRBV4-3|TRBJ2-7
ASSHRTGGMYEQY
>TRBV11-2|TRBJ2-2
ASRFGVNTGELF
>TRBV19|TRBJ2-2
ASSKRRTGQGVSGELF
>TRBV9|TRBJ2-2
ASSSPLQGADTGELF
>TRBV2|TRBJ1-2
ASSEPGRYYGYT
>TRBV6-5|TRBJ1-1
ASTQGTEAF
>TRBV29-1|TRBJ1-1
SVERGNTEAF
>TRBV6-1|TRBJ1-2
ASREDIQIYYGYT
>TRBV7-9|TRBJ1-6
ASSLMDRERVSPLH
>TRBV4-2|TRBJ1-2
ASSQDPNRGTYGYT
>TRBV5-1|TRBJ1-2
ASSPGQGFYGYT
>TRBV6-5|TRBJ1-2
ASRQSGGYGYT
>TRBV29-1|TRBJ2-1
SVELGRKTNEQF
>TRBV29-1|TRBJ1-2
SVGGGDVYGYT
>TRBV9|TRBJ1-6
ASSVELNSPLH
>TRBV5-6|TRBJ1-1
ASSLPRGEAF
>TRBV6-4|TRBJ2-1
ASSDSRGGNNEQF
>TRBV6-5|TRBJ2-7
ASSTPGGSSYEQY
>TRBV13|TRBJ1-6
ASSSLAEVSSPLH
>TRBV30|TRBJ2-2
AWSVGRAGGGELF
>TRBV19|TRBJ1-1
ASSPGDVVITEAF
>TRBV6-1|TRBJ2-7
ASSDPSGGTPYEQY
>TRBV11-3|TRBJ1-1
ASSLNRDSEAF
>TRBV11-2|TRBJ2-3
ASSPGDYTDTQY
>TRBV29-1|TRBJ2-5
SVGQGGIQETQY
>TRBV30|TRBJ1-2
AWSVGTTGYT
>TRBV29-1|TRBJ2-3
SVEELAGLTDTQY